This entry is about one T cell receptor beta chain. Its antigen is as yet unknown. The data stem from a study of OX40 agonist ivuxolimab in advanced cancers. Study at large: In this cohort, patients received ivuxolimab, an agonistic anti-OX40 (CD134) antibody. Two cutaneous melanoma patients and one hepatocellular carcinoma patient, three in all, had partial responses. General study results and limits: Determination of antigen specificity was not performed for the expanded peripheral T cells. Researchers report that CD8+ T cells had, on average, more expanded clones than CD4+.

Sequencing was performed with immunoSEQ multiplex PCR; in TCRdb, only in-frame clones are kept and a portion is missing. The sample carries approximately 74,000 clones, approximately 89% recorded once. The source of this sequence is an adult with an advanced solid tumor such as melanoma, head and neck, liver or kidney cancer. This sample comprised CD4+ or CD8+ T cells sorted from blood, obtained in a trial of the OX40 agonist ivuxolimab.

In nucleotides, the CDR3 is TGTGCCAGCAGTCCGGGGGGTTTCTACTACTACGAGCAGTACTTC. Amino acid sequence: CASSPGGFYYYEQYF. This rearrangement joins TRBV27 to TRBJ2-7; 7 nucleotides agree with TRBD2. The CDR3 length is 15 residues. Per germline, CDR1 MNHEY and CDR2 SMNVEV (reference sequence). V lost 5 bases to trimming and J lost 3 bases; unmatched junction nucleotides: 10.